This T cell receptor (beta chain) came from a study of shared clonotypes between healthy human individuals. Terminally differentiated effector memory CD45RA+ cells were excluded from the naive CD8 cells, which were CD45RO-negative and positively selected for CCR7. The J segment lost 1 base and the V segment lost 5 bases, leaving 9 bases of the junction unmatched. The CDR3 is 16 residues long. Germline V gives CDR1 SNHLY, CDR2 FYNNEI. Using immunoSEQ multiplex PCR, the repertoire was profiled, and TCRdb retains in-frame clones only, with some absent. The sample includes about 2.1 million clones, over 85% of them seen just once.

Sequences were obtained from naive CD8+ T cells from PBMCs. The clonotype was recovered from a man aged 18 to 29 in good health. Some clones in this sample may be carry-over from other donors' samples. The rearrangement links TRBV2 to TRBJ2-3; 7 bases are shared with TRBD2. The CDR3 sequence is CASSPTGGARTDTQYF. The DNA of the CDR3 is TGTGCCAGCAGTCCTACGGGGGGAGCCCGCACAGATACGCAGTATTTT.